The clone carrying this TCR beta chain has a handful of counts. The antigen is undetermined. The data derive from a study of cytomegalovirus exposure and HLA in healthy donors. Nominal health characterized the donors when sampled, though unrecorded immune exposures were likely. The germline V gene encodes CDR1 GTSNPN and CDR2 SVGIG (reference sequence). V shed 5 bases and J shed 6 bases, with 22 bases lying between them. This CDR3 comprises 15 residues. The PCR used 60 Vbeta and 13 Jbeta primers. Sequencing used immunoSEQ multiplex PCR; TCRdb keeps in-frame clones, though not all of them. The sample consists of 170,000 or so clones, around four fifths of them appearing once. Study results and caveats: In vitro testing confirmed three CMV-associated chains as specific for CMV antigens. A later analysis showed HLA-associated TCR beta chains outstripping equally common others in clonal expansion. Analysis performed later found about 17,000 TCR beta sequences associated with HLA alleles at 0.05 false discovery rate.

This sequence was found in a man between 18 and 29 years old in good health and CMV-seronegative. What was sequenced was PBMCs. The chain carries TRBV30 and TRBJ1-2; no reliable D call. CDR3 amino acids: CAWRSNRREIHGYTF. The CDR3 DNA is TGTGCCTGGCGATCGAACCGGCGGGAAATCCATGGCTACACCTTC.